Presented here are 7 T cell receptor beta chains from one specimen sequenced in a study of cytomegalovirus exposure and HLA in healthy donors. In the PCR, 60 Vbeta and 13 Jbeta primers were used. The repertoire was sequenced with immunoSEQ multiplex PCR; TCRdb's copy has only in-frame clones and lacks some. The sample holds about 190,000 clones; around four fifths are singletons and the top ten take about 1%. Sequenced sample: PBMCs. These receptors were collected from a woman in her thirties or forties in good health and CMV-seronegative.

V and J are TRBV11-2 and TRBJ2-3; tentative D call: TRBD2 (7 bases). V lost 2 bases and J lost 3, with 18 bases in between. The CDR3 is 17 amino acids. From germline, CDR1 is SGHAT and CDR2 FQNNGV. CDR3 protein: CASSLMTGGTLTDTQYF. The CDR3 DNA sequence: TGTGCCAGCAGCTTAATGACGGGGGGCACTTTGACAGATACGCAGTATTTT.

The rearrangement joins TRBV5-8 to TRBJ1-5; unclear D gene. CDR1 and CDR2 from the germline V gene are SGHTS and YDEGEE. V shed 2 bases and J shed 7 bases, with 10 bases lying between them. The CDR3 consists of 13 residues. CDR3 residues: CASSFSQAQPQHF. CDR3 coding DNA: TGTGCCAGCAGCTTCAGTCAGGCACAGCCCCAGCATTTT.

This clone was observed once. The V and J genes are TRBV9 and TRBJ2-3; 9 bases map to TRBD2. After removal of 6 bases from V and 6 bases from J, the junction contained 8 bases not matched to a gene. Germline lookup yields CDR1 SGDLS and CDR2 YYNGEE. The length of the CDR3 is 14 residues. CDR3 in DNA: TGTGCCAGCAACCTAGCGGGGCGGGTGGATACGCAGTATTTT. This translates into CASNLAGRVDTQYF.

A few counts support this clone. The chain combines TRBV19 with TRBJ2-3; D is perhaps TRBD2 (6 bases). This CDR3 contains 15 residues. Germline CDR1 LNHDA, CDR2 SQIVND (reference sequence). V lost 1 base to trimming and J lost 3 bases, with 11 bases between them. The DNA for the CDR3 is TGTGCCAGTAGTATAGTTCACGCGGGGACAGATACGCAGTATTTT. Translated, it gives CASSIVHAGTDTQYF.

This sequence joins TRBV5-4 and TRBJ2-2; 9 bases are shared with TRBD1. V dropped 4 bases and J dropped 6; count of bases not matched to a gene: 7. This CDR3 has 15 residues. Germline loops: CDR1 SGHNT, CDR2 YYREEE (reference sequence). The CDR3 DNA is TGTGCCAGCAGCACCGGGACAGGGCTCCCCGGGGAGCTGTTTTTT. This sequence encodes CASSTGTGLPGELFF. Using reference TRBV5-4 and TRBJ2-2 for the parts outside the CDR3, the full variable domain is ETGVTQSPTHLIKTRGQQVTLRCSSQSGHNTVSWYQQALGQGPQFIFQYYREEENGRGNFPPRFSGLQFPNYSSELNVNALELDDSALYLCASSTGTGLPGELFFGEGSRLTVL.

The V call is TRBV19, the J call TRBJ2-3; TRBD1 agrees at 10 bases. The length of the CDR3 is 15 residues. Looked up from germline, CDR1 is LNHDA and CDR2 is SQIVND (reference sequence). The V and J ends lost 5 bases and 1 base, in that order; junction bases with no gene match: 3. CDR3 sequence (DNA): TGTGCCAGTAGTTCCGGGACAGGGGGCACAGATACGCAGTATTTT. This gives the protein CASSSGTGGTDTQYF.

This clone was seen only a few times. DNA of the CDR3: TGCGCCAGCAGCTTGACCACAGGGGCCTATGGCTACACCTTC. It yields the protein CASSLTTGAYGYTF. The chain combines TRBV5-1 with TRBJ1-2; 7 bases align to TRBD1. The CDR3 is made up of 14 amino acids. V gave up 1 base and J gave up 4 bases; unmatched junction bases: 4. Germline CDR1 reads SGHRS; CDR2 reads YFSETQ.